The T cell receptor beta chain under discussion was sequenced for a study of Ad26.COV2.S vaccination and SARS-CoV-2 variants. CDR1 and CDR2 (germline): SGDLS, YYNGEE. Trimming removed 4 bases from V and 4 bases from J; junction bases left unmatched: 10. This CDR3 spans 15 amino acids. Clones were read by immunoSEQ multiplex PCR, and TCRdb kept only the in-frame ones, dropping some. Found here are roughly 500,000 clones, roughly 89% of them singletons; the top ten hold about 2.4%. Described treatment: around 19 received Ad26.COV2.S at low or high dose, single or two shots; about 5 received placebo; per-sample allocation not given. The study sampled participants on day 63 after the first vaccine or placebo injection.

The rearrangement uses TRBV9 and TRBJ1-2; TRBD1 matches at 7 bases. The sequencing here drew on peripheral blood, taken in a trial of Ad26.COV2.S vaccine versus placebo. This sequence originates from a person between 18 and 65 years old who received the Ad26.COV2.S COVID-19 vaccine or a placebo. The CDR3 spells CASSLDRNFLYGYTF. Written as DNA, the CDR3 is TGTGCCAGCAGCTTGGACAGGAACTTTCTCTATGGCTACACCTTC.